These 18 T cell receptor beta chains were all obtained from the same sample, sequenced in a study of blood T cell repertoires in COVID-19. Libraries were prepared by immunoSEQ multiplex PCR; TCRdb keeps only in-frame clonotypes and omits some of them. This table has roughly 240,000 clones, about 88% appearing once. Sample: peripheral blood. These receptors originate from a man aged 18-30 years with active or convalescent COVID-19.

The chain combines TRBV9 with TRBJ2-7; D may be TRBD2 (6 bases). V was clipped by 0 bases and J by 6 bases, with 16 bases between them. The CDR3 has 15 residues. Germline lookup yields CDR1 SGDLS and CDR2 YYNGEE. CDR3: CASSVGDSGSAEQYF. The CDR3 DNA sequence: TGTGCCAGCAGCGTAGGCGATAGCGGAAGTGCCGAGCAGTACTTC.

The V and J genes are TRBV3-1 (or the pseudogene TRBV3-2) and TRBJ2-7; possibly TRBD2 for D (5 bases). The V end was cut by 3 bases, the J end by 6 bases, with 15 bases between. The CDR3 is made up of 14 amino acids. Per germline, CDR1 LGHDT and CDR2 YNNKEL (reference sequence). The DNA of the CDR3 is TGTGCCAGCAGCCAGTCCAGCAGGAGGTCCGAGCAGTACTTC. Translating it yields CASSQSSRRSEQYF.

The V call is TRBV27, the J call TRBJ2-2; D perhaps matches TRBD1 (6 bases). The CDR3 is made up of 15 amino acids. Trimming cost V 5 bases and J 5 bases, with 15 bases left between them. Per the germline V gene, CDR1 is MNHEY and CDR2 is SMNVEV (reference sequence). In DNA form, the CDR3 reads TGTGCCAGCAGTCAGCTCGACAGGTATACCGGGGAGCTGTTTTTT. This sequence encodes CASSQLDRYTGELFF.

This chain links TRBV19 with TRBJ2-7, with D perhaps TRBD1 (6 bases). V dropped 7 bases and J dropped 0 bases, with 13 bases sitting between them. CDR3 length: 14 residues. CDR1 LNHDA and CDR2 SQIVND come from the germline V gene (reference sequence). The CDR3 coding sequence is TGTGCCAGTACGACCGGGACACCCTCCTACGAGCAGTACTTC. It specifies CASTTGTPSYEQYF.

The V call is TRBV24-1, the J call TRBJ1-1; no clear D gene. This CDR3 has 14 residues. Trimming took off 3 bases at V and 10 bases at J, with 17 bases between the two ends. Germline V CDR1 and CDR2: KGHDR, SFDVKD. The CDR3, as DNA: TGTGCCACCAGTGATCCTCTTCACAGCAGACGAGCTTTCTTT. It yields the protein CATSDPLHSRRAFF.

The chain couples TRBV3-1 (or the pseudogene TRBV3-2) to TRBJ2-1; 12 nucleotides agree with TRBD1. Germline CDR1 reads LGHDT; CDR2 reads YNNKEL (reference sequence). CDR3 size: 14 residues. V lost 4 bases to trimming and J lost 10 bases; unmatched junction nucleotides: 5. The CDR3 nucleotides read TGTGCCAGCAGCCGGGGACAGGGGGCAGGGGAGCAGTTCTTC. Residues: CASSRGQGAGEQFF.

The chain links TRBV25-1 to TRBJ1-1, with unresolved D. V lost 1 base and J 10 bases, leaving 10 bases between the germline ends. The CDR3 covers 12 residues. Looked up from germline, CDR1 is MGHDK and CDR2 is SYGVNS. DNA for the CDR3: TGTGCCAGCAGTGAATTGTTCGAGGGAGCTTTCTTT. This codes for CASSELFEGAFF. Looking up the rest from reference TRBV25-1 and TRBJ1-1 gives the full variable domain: EADIYQTPRYLVIGTGKKITLECSQTMGHDKMYWYQQDPGMELHLIHYSYGVNSTEKGDLSSESTVSRIRTEHFPLTLESARPSHTSQYLCASSELFEGAFFGQGTRLTVV.

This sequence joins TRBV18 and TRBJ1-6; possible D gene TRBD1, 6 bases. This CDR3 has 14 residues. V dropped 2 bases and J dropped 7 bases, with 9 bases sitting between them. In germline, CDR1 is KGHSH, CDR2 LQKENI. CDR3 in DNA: TGTGCCAGCTCACCAGACAGGCAAAATTCACCCCTCCACTTT. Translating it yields CASSPDRQNSPLHF.

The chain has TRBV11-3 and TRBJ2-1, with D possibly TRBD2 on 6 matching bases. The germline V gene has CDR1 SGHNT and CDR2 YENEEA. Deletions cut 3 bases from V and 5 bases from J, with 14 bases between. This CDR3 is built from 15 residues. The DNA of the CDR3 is TGTGCCAGCAGCTTGGGTCGGGGGTCCCACAATGAGCAGTTCTTC. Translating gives CASSLGRGSHNEQFF.

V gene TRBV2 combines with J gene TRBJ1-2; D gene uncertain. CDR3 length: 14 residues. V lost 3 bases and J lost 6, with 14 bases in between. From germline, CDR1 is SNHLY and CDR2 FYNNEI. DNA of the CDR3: TGTGCCAGCAGTGAGGATCCGGCAGGCAATGGCTACACCTTC. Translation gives CASSEDPAGNGYTF.

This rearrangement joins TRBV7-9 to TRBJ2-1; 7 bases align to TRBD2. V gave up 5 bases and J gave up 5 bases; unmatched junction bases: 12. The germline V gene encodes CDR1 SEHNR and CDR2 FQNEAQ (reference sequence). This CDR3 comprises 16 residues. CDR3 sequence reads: CASSPAVGTINNEQFF. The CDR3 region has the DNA TGTGCCAGCAGCCCCGCCGTTGGGACTATAAACAATGAGCAGTTCTTC.

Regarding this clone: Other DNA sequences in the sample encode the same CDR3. DNA of the CDR3: TGTGCCACCAGTGATCCCGGGACAGGGGACACCGGGGAGCTGTTTTTT. Its protein is CATSDPGTGDTGELFF. This rearrangement joins TRBV24-1 to TRBJ2-2, with 10 bases that match TRBD1. J was trimmed by 3 bases and V by 3 bases; bases with no gene match: 3. Germline CDR1 reads KGHDR; CDR2 reads SFDVKD. The CDR3 spans 16 residues.

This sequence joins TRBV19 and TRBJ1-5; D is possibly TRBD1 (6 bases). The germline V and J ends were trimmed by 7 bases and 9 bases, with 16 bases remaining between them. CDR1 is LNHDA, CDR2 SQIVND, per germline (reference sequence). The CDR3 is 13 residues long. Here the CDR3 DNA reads TGTGCCAGTACCACGACAGGCCCCGGGCCCCAGCATTTT. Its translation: CASTTTGPGPQHF.

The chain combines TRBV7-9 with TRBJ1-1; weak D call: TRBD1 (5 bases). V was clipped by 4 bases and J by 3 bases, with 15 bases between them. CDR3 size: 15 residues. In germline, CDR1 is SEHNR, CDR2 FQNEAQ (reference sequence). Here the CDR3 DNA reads TGTGCCAGCAGCTCCCAACAGGTTGGGGACACTGAAGCTTTCTTT. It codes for CASSSQQVGDTEAFF.

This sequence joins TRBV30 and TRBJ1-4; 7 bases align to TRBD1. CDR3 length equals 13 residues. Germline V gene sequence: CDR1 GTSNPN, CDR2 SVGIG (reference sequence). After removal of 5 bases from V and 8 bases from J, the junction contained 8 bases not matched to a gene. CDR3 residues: CAWEGAAGEKLFF. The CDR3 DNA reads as TGTGCCTGGGAGGGGGCAGCCGGCGAAAAACTGTTTTTT.

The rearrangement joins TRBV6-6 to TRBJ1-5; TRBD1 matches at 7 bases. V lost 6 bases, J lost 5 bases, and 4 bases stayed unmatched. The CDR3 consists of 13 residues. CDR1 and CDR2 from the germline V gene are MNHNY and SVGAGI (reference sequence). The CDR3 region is CASSLDRDQPQHF. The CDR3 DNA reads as TGTGCCAGCAGCTTAGACAGGGATCAGCCCCAGCATTTT.

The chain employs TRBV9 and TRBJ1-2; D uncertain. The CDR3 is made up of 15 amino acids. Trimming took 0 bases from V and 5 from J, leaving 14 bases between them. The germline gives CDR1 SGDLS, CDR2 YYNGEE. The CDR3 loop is CASSVVGGDEYGYTF. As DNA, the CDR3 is TGTGCCAGCAGCGTAGTCGGCGGGGATGAGTATGGCTACACCTTC.

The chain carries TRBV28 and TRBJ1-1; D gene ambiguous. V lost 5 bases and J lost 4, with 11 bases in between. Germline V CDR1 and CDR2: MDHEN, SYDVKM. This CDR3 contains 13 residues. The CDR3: CASSLGGGTEAFF. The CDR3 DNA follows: TGTGCCAGCAGTCTTGGTGGAGGCACTGAAGCTTTCTTT.